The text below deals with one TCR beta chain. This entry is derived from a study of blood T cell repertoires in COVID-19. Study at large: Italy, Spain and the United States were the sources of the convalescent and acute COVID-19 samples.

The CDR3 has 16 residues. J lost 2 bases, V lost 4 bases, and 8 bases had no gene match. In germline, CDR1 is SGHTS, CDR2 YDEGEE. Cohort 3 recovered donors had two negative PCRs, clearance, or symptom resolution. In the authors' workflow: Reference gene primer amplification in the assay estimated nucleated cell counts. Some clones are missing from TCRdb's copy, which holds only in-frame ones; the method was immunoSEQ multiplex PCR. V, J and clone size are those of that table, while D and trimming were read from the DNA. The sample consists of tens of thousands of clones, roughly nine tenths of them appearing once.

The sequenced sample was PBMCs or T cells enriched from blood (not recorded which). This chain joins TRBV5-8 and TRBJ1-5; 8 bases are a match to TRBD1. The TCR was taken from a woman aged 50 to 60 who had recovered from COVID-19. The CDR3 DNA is TGTGCCAGCAGCCAGAGCAGGGGGCTCGGCAATCAGCCCCAGCATTTT. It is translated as CASSQSRGLGNQPQHF.